This T cell receptor beta chain was documented in a study of cytomegalovirus exposure and HLA in healthy donors. PCR was performed using 60 Vbeta and 13 Jbeta primers. Assay: immunoSEQ multiplex PCR; the TCRdb copy retains only in-frame clones and omits some. Found here are around 96,000 clones, 55% to 75% of them singletons; the top ten hold around 3.5%. The length of the CDR3 is 12 residues. Trimming took off 0 bases at V and 7 bases at J, with 9 bases between the two ends. Germline V lookup: CDR1 GTSNPN, CDR2 SVGIG (reference sequence). This clone was detected a few times. The sample was PBMCs. The sequence was obtained from a man aged 60 to 69 in good health and CMV-seronegative. J is TRBJ2-5 and V is TRBV30; D may be TRBD2 (5 bases). The DNA for the CDR3 is TGTGCCTGGAGTGTACGGGGTGGGACCCAGTACTTC. It yields the protein CAWSVRGGTQYF.